This section outlines one T cell receptor beta chain sequence together with its context. The sample belongs to a study of control samples from healthy donors and cancer patients. CDR3 length: 16 residues. Between the trimmed V and J ends, which lost 5 bases and 0 bases, there was a span of 13 bases. Germline V CDR1 and CDR2: SGHTA, FQGNSA. TCRdb's table, derived via immunoSEQ multiplex PCR, lists solely in-frame clones and lacks some. The sample shows fewer than 200,000 clones, roughly 90% of them seen only once. The sequencing input was blood. The clonotype comes from a man between 25 and 39 years old in good health. V gene TRBV7-2 combines with J gene TRBJ2-2; a weak D match, TRBD2 (6 bases). The CDR3 DNA sequence: TGTGCCAGCAGCCTCTCTAGCGCTACGAACACCGGGGAGCTGTTTTTT. It codes for CASSLSSATNTGELFF.